This TCR beta chain was captured by sequencing in a study of graft-versus-host responses after intestinal transplantation. Study in general: Grafts that recipients had were multivisceral, liver-intestinal, or isolated intestinal transplants. Overall study results and limits: Some GvH clones appeared in ileal mucosa or blood before recipient bone marrow. There was an association between peak levels of circulating GvH clones and early post-transplant HvG declines.

The length of the CDR3 is 14 residues. Trimming cost V 4 bases and J 6 bases, with 16 bases left between them. Per germline, CDR1 SGHNT and CDR2 YYREEE (reference sequence). Assay: immunoSEQ multiplex PCR; the TCRdb copy retains only in-frame clones and omits some. The table includes 100,000 or so clones, roughly nine tenths detected once. On this clone: Its specificity is unknown.

This TCR derives from a human donor who received an intestinal transplant. Sequencing used unstimulated CD4+ T cells sorted from spleen or lymph node cells, obtained before intestinal transplant. The chain joins TRBV5-4 to TRBJ1-1; D is possibly TRBD1 (6 bases). CDR3 residues: CASSVQGNNAEAFF. The CDR3 bases are TGTGCCAGCAGCGTACAGGGTAATAACGCTGAAGCTTTCTTT.